What follows is one T cell receptor (beta chain) and its context. Each CDR3 protein is one row after TCRdb ran MiXCR on the RT-PCR reads. The sample holds about 960,000 distinct CDR3 sequences, under 20% seen once. These data belong to a study of patients and donors after allogeneic stem cell transplantation. V was trimmed by 3 bases and J by 6 bases, leaving 14 bases between them. Germline CDR1 LGHNA, CDR2 YSLEER. The CDR3 is made up of 14 amino acids. The sequenced sample consisted of blood, either unsorted or a sorted T cell fraction (not recorded which). This chain connects TRBV4-3 to TRBJ1-2; D is undetermined. The source is a human donor who was either an allogeneic HSCT recipient or a stem cell or donor lymphocyte infusion donor (not recorded which). It is not recorded whose cells these are; they may come from a transplant donor. This chain's CDR3 is CASSQDSGRDGYTF. Written as DNA, the CDR3 is TGCGCCAGCAGCCAGGACTCCGGGCGGGATGGCTACACCTTC.